This T cell receptor (beta chain) derives from a study of tissue T cells after allogeneic stem cell transplantation. The V segment lost 4 bases and the J segment 5 bases; nucleotides outside the gene matches: 7. Germline V gives CDR1 SGHNT, CDR2 YENEEA. This CDR3 comprises 17 residues. Autopsy tissues spanned esophagus to rectum, liver, skin, and lymphoid organs including spleen. Sequenced by immunoSEQ multiplex PCR; TCRdb stores in-frame clones only, minus some. The sample lists about 10,000 clones, 60% seen once, with 9.6% in the top ten. This chain uses TRBV11-3 with TRBJ2-1, with 14 nucleotides matching TRBD2. The sample in question was tissue from the jejunum, obtained at autopsy. The TCR comes from a woman between 18 and 49 years old with breast cancer. The CDR3 region has the DNA TGTGCCAGCAGCTCCAGGACTAGCGGGGGGCCGGACAATGAGCAGTTCTTC. Its protein product is CASSSRTSGGPDNEQFF. The whole variable domain, filled in from reference TRBV11-3 and TRBJ2-1, reads EAGVVQSPRYKIIEKKQPVAFWCNPISGHNTLYWYLQNLGQGPELLIRYENEEAVDDSQLPKDRFSAERLKGVDSTLKIQPAELGDSAVYLCASSSRTSGGPDNEQFFGPGTRLTVL.